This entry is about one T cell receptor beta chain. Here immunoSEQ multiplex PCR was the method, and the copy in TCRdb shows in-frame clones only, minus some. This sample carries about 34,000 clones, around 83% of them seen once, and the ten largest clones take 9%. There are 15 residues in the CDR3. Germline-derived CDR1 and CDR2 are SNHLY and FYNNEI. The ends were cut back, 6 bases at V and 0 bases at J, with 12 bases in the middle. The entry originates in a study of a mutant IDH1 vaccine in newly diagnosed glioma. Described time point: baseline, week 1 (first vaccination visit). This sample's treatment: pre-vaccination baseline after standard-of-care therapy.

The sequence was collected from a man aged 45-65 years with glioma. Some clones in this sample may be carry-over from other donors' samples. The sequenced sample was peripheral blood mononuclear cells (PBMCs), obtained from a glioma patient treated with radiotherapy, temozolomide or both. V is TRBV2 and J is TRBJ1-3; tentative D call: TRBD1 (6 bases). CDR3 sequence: CASRDSVSSGNTIYF. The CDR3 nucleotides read TGTGCCAGCAGGGACAGCGTGAGCTCTGGAAACACCATATATTTT.